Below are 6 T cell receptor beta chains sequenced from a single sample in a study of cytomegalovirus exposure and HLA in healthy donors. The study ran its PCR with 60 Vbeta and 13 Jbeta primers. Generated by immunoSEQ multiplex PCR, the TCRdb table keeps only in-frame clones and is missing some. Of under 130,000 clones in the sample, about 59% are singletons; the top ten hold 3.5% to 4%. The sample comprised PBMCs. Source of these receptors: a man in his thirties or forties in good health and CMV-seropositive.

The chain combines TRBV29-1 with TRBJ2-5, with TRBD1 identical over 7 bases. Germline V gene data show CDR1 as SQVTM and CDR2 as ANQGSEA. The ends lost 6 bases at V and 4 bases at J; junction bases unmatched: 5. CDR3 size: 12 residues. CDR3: CSVTGVGETQYF. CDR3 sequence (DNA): TGCAGCGTCACAGGGGTTGGAGAGACCCAGTACTTC.

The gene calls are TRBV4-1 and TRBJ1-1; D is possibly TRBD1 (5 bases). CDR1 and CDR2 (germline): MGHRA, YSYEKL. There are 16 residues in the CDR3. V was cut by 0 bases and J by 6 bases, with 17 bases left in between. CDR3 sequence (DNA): TGCGCCAGCAGCCAAGATAGGGGTCGGCAATCCCCTGAAGCTTTCTTT. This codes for CASSQDRGRQSPEAFF.

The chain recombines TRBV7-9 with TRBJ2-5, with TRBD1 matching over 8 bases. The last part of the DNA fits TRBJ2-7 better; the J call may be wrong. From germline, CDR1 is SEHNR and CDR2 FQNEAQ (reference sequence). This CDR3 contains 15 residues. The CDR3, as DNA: TGTGCCAGCAGCCCTAGGGACAGGCAAATCTACGAGCAGTACTTC. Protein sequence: CASSPRDRQIYEQYF.

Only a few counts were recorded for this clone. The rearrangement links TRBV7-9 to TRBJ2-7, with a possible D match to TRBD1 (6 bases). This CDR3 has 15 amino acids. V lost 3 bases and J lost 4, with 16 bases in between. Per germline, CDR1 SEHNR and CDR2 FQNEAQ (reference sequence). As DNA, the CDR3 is TGTGCCAGCAGCTTTAGGCCAGGGGACGCATACGAGCAGTACTTC. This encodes CASSFRPGDAYEQYF.

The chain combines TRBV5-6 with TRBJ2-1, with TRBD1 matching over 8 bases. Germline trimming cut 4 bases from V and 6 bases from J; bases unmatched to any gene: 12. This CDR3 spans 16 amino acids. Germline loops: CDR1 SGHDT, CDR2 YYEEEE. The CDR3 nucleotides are TGTGCCAGCAGCCGCGTGGGGACAGGTTATATCAATGAGCAGTTCTTC. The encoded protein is CASSRVGTGYINEQFF.

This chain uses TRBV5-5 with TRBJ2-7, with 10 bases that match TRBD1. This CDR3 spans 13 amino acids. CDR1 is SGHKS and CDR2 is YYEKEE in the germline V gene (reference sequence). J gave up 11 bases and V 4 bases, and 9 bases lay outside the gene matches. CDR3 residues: CASSPTGTGEKYF. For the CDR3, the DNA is TGTGCCAGCAGCCCCACCGGGACAGGGGAGAAGTACTTC.